The rows below give T cell receptor beta chains drawn from one sample of a study of blood T cell repertoires in COVID-19. Only in-frame clones appear in the TCRdb table, and some are missing; sequencing was by immunoSEQ multiplex PCR. The sample includes about 210,000 clones, 70% to 90% of them seen just once. What was sequenced was PBMCs or T cells enriched from blood (not recorded which). Receptors originate from a woman aged 18-35 years who had recovered from COVID-19. Both conserved end residues are part of each CDR3. The order of the fields is V gene, J gene, clone size, CDR3 protein. Some rows mark clone size as missing; the rest say once, few, many or name a class of expanded clone.

TRBV10-1	TRBJ2-2	NA	CASMMADTGELFF
TRBV7-2	TRBJ2-1	NA	CASSLYGGGVNEQFF
TRBV12-3/TRBV12-4	TRBJ2-7	NA	CASCLTGAYEQYF
TRBV6-4	TRBJ2-3	NA	CASSEAAGERGTDTQYF
TRBV4-2	TRBJ2-7	NA	CASSQDSMSSYEQYF
TRBV15	TRBJ2-3	NA	CATSRAEIWGGASPTDTQYF
TRBV6-5	TRBJ1-2	NA	CASSSQGGDGYTF
TRBV5-4	TRBJ2-2	NA	CASRTTNTGELFF
TRBV28	TRBJ2-1	NA	CASSSSGGPYNEQFF
TRBV7-6	TRBJ1-5	NA	CASSRDRGGGQPQHF
TRBV2	TRBJ1-4	few	CASSERVTNEKLFF
TRBV5-1	TRBJ2-4	NA	CASRGQGNSIAKNIQYF
TRBV5-4	TRBJ2-7	NA	CASSPGTGASYEQYF
TRBV20-1	TRBJ1-2	NA	CSVSGGFSYTF
TRBV9	TRBJ2-6	few	CASSVTRYSGANVLTF
TRBV10-3	TRBJ1-3	NA	CAISALTREDTGNTIYF
TRBV28	TRBJ1-1	once	CASRPPDSNTEAFF
TRBV5-1	TRBJ2-7	NA	CASSYSGMGQGGYEQYF
TRBV5-4	TRBJ2-1	NA	CASSLDSGSYNEQFF
TRBV19	TRBJ1-6	NA	CASSTASIQGRDDNSPLHF
TRBV2	TRBJ1-2	NA	CASGGYSGYGYTF
TRBV24-1	TRBJ2-1	NA	CATSALAGSSYNEQFF